In its sample, the clone carrying this TCR beta chain was seen a few times. Its antigen remains unidentified. Through Arm-PCR of CDR3 regions and iRepertoire HTBI primers, TCR beta libraries were built. Each CDR3 protein gets one entry after TCRdb re-called the multiplex PCR reads with MiXCR. The sample yields fewer than 550,000 distinct CDR3 sequences, roughly 21% seen once. These data are taken from a study of regulatory T cells in long-lasting Graves disease. Notes on the study in general: Thyroid tissue went unexamined; only peripheral blood was analyzed. Persistent Graves' patients showed less TCR diversity than newly diagnosed patients showed. There was favoring of TRBV28, TRBJ1-2 and TRBJ2-5 in persistent disease.

The sample's time point: persistent/refractory GD, antithyroid drugs over 5 years with positive TRAb. Extracted PBMC RNA gave rise to the TCR library. American Thyroid Association guidelines served as the basis for diagnosing Graves' disease. Trimming left V 3 bases short and J 4 bases short, with 15 bases between. The germline gives CDR1 SGHRS, CDR2 YFSETQ. The CDR3 totals 15 residues. V is TRBV5-1 and J is TRBJ2-3, with D possibly being TRBD1 (5 bases). This specimen consisted of peripheral blood mononuclear cells (PBMCs), obtained when the disease was refractory, from a patient treated with antithyroid drugs. This TCR came from a female donor with Graves disease. The CDR3 DNA reads TGCGCCAGCAGCTCATTGACAGTAGGATCAGATACGCAGTATTTT. Translation gives CASSSLTVGSDTQYF. Complete variable domain (other parts from reference TRBV5-1 and TRBJ2-3): KAGVTQTPRYLIKTRGQQVTLSCSPISGHRSVSWYQQTPGQGLQFLFEYFSETQRNKGNFPGRFSGRQFSNSRSEMNVSTLELGDSALYLCASSSLTVGSDTQYFGPGTRLTVL.